The entry that follows covers one T cell receptor (beta chain) sequence. Its antigen is currently unknown. This CDR3 comprises 13 residues. V lost 6 bases to trimming and J lost 4 bases, with 10 bases between them. The V gene's germline CDR1 is SNHLY and CDR2 FYNNEI. The authors used template switching to add a universal primer site and gave cDNA unique molecular identifiers. TCRdb called the 5' RACE reads again in MiXCR, with one record for every CDR3 protein. The table records about 390,000 distinct CDR3 sequences, roughly 10% of them present only once. The record originates from a study of identical twins. Whole-study findings and limits: Carriage of fewer insertions was seen in abundant cord blood beta clonotypes, whereas memory repertoires showed none. When twins shared out-of-frame alpha sequences, those sequences had excess low generation probability.

Every one of the donors was a healthy Caucasian. The sequenced material came from naive T cells sorted from blood. V and J are TRBV2 and TRBJ2-1; the D gene is possibly TRBD1 (6 bases). The origin of this receptor is a woman aged 50 to 60 in good health. CDR3 nucleotides: TGTGCCAGCAGGTCGACAGGTTACAATGAGCAGTTCTTC. Amino acid sequence: CASRSTGYNEQFF.